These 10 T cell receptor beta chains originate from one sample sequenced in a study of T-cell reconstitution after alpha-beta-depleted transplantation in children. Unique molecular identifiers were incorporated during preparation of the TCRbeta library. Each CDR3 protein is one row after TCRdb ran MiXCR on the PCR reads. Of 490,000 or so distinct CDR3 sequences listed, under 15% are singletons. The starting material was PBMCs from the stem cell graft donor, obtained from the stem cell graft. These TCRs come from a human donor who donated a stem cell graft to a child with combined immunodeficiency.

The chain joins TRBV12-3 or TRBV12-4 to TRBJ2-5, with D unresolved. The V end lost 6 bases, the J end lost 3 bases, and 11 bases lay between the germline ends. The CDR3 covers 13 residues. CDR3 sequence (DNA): TGTGCCAGCAGCTCAAGTATTAAAGAGACCCAGTACTTC. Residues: CASSSSIKETQYF.

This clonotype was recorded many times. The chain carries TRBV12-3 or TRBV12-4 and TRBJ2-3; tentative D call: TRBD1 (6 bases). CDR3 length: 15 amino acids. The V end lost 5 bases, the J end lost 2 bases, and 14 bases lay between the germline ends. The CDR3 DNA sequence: TGTGCCAGCAGTCCCAACCGACAGGCCACAGATACGCAGTATTTT. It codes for CASSPNRQATDTQYF.

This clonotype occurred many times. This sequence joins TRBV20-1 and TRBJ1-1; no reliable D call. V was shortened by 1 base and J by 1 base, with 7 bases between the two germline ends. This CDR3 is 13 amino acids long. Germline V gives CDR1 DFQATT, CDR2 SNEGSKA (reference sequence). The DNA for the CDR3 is TGCAGTGCTAGAGTTGCGGGGAACACTGAAGCTTTCTTT. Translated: CSARVAGNTEAFF.

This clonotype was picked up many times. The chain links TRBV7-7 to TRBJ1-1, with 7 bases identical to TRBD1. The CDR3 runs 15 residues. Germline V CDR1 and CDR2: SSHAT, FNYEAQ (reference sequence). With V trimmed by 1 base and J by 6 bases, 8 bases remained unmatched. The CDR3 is CASSLEDRLTAEAFF. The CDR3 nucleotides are TGTGCCAGCAGCTTAGAGGACAGGCTCACGGCTGAAGCTTTCTTT. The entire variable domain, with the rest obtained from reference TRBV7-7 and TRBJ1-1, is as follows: GAGVSQSPRYKVTKRGQDVTLRCDPISSHATLYWYQQALGQGPEFLTYFNYEAQPDKSGLPSDRFSAERPEGSISTLTIQRTEQRDSAMYRCASSLEDRLTAEAFFGQGTRLTVV.

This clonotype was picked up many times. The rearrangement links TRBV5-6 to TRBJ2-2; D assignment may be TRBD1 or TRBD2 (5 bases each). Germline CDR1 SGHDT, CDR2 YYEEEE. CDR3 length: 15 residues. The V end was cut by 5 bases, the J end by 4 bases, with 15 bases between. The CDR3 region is CASSASWGFTGELFF. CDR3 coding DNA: TGTGCCAGCAGTGCTTCGTGGGGGTTCACCGGGGAGCTGTTTTTT.

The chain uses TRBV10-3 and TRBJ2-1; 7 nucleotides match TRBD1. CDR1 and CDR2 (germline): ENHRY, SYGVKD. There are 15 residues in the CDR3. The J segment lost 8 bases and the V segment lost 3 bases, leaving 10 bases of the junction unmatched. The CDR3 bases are TGTGCCATCAGTGACTCAGGGGGTAAGCGGCATGAGCAGTTCTTC. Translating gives CAISDSGGKRHEQFF.

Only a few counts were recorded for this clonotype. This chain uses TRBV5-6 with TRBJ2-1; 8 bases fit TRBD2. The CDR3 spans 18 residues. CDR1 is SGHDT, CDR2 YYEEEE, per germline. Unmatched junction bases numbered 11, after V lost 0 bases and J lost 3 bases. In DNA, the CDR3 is TGTGCCAGCAGCTTGGCCGGAATAGCGGGAAGCATCTACAATGAGCAGTTCTTC. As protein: CASSLAGIAGSIYNEQFF.

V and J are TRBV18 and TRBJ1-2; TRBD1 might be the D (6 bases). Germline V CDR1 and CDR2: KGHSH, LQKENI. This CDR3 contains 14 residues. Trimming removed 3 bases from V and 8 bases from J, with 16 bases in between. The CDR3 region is CASSPMAGEGGYTF. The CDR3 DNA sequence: TGTGCCAGCTCACCCATGGCAGGGGAAGGCGGCTACACCTTC.

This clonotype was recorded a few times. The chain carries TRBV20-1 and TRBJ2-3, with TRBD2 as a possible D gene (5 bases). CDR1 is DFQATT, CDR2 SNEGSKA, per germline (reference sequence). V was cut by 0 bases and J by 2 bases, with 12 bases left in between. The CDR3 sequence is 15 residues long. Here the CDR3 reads CSARDAREFTDTQYF. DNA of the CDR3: TGCAGTGCTAGAGATGCCCGGGAATTCACAGATACGCAGTATTTT.

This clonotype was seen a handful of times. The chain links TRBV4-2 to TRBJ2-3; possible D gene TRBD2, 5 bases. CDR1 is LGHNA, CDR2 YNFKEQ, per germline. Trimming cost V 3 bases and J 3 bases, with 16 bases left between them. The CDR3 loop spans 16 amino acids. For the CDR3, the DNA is TGTGCCAGCAGCCACGGACTCCTAGGCGGGACAGATACGCAGTATTTT. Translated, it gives CASSHGLLGGTDTQYF.